This T cell receptor beta chain was observed in a study of OX40 agonist ivuxolimab in advanced cancers. Findings and caveats of the study: At 0.1-3.0 mg/kg, partial responders had clonal expansion among the lowest observed.

The CDR3 runs to 15 residues. Trimming cost V 4 bases and J 0 bases; bases outside gene matches: 4. Germline CDR1 reads SGHNT; CDR2 reads YYREEE (reference sequence). Concerning this clone itself: Its antigen is as yet unknown.

TCRdb's copy holds only in-frame clones and misses some; the assay was immunoSEQ multiplex PCR. This table holds over 70,000 clones, 90% found once. The TCR originated in an adult with an advanced solid tumor such as melanoma, head and neck, liver or kidney cancer. The J gene is TRBJ2-3, the V gene TRBV5-4; 8 bases are shared with TRBD2. Material: CD4+ or CD8+ T cells sorted from blood, obtained in a trial of the OX40 agonist ivuxolimab. CDR3 DNA sequence: TGTGCCAGCAGCGGAACTAGCGGCAGCACAGATACGCAGTATTTT. Amino acid sequence: CASSGTSGSTDTQYF.